One and the same sample provided the 10 T cell receptor beta chains below, sequenced in a study of T cell responses to AZD1222 COVID-19 vaccine. The protocol was immunoSEQ multiplex PCR, while the TCRdb copy is restricted to in-frame clones and leaves out a portion. The sample includes around 88,000 clones, around nine tenths of them seen just once. The source was peripheral blood, collected on day 0 of MenACWY control vaccination. These receptors were obtained from an adult in good health.

This rearrangement joins TRBV14 to TRBJ1-1, with D possibly matching TRBD1 (6 bases). V lost 4 bases to trimming and J lost 0 bases, with 12 bases between them. CDR3 length: 15 residues. Germline V gene lookup returns CDR1 SGHDN and CDR2 FVKESK. The CDR3 sequence is CASSLLDSLNTEAFF. In DNA form, the CDR3 reads TGTGCCAGCAGCCTCTTGGACAGCCTGAACACTGAAGCTTTCTTT.

V usage is TRBV6-2 or TRBV6-3 and J usage is TRBJ1-2; D gene unclear. The CDR3 sequence is 12 residues long. V shed 2 bases and J shed 8 bases, with 9 bases lying between them. Germline lookup yields CDR1 MNHEY and CDR2 SVGEGT. The chain's CDR3 is CASSYGRYGYTF. In nucleotides, the CDR3 is TGTGCCAGCAGTTACGGGCGTTACGGCTACACCTTC.

The V call is TRBV9, the J call TRBJ1-3, with 11 bases identical to TRBD1. The CDR3 runs 18 residues. V lost 4 bases to trimming and J lost 0 bases; unmatched junction nucleotides: 9. Germline-derived CDR1 and CDR2 are SGDLS and YYNGEE. DNA of the CDR3: TGTGCCAGCAGCCCCTCCGCCGGGACAGGGGGCTCTGGAAACACCATATATTTT. Translated: CASSPSAGTGGSGNTIYF.

This chain joins TRBV7-9 and TRBJ1-2, with D tentatively TRBD1 (6 bases). The V gene's germline CDR1 is SEHNR and CDR2 FQNEAQ (reference sequence). V was pared by 3 bases and J by 3 bases, with 17 bases between. The length of the CDR3 is 16 residues. DNA for the CDR3: TGTGCCAGCAGCTTTTTAAGGGACACTTGGTACTATGGCTACACCTTC. This codes for CASSFLRDTWYYGYTF.

The rearrangement joins TRBV25-1 to TRBJ1-6; D might be TRBD1 (6 bases). The V gene's germline CDR1 is MGHDK and CDR2 SYGVNS. CDR3 length equals 14 residues. The V gene lost 6 bases and the J gene lost 7 bases, with 13 bases spanning the gap. In DNA, the CDR3 is TGTGCCAGCAGAGAAACAGGGATAAATTCACCCCTCCACTTT. Protein: CASRETGINSPLHF.

CDR3 region: CASSIFGNMNTEAFF. The CDR3 DNA is TGTGCCAGTAGTATTTTTGGAAACATGAACACTGAAGCTTTCTTT. J is TRBJ1-1 and V is TRBV19; D is unresolved. The V end was cut by 3 bases, the J end by 0 bases, with 11 bases between. CDR3 length equals 15 residues. The V gene's germline CDR1 is LNHDA and CDR2 SQIVND (reference sequence).

This clone was seen only a few times. The rearrangement links TRBV27 to TRBJ2-2; TRBD1 agrees at 7 bases. The CDR3 has 17 amino acids. Germline V CDR1 and CDR2: MNHEY, SMNVEV (reference sequence). Trimming at V came to 1 base and at J to 4 bases, leaving 9 bases not matched to a gene. CDR3 sequence: CASSLWGWGQSTGELFF. The CDR3 DNA is TGTGCCAGCAGTTTATGGGGTTGGGGACAGTCCACCGGGGAGCTGTTTTTT.

This clone appeared once. The CDR3 loop reads CAWSTTGNTEAFF. CDR3 coding DNA: TGTGCCTGGAGTACAACAGGGAACACTGAAGCTTTCTTT. The chain is built from TRBV30 and TRBJ1-1; D is possibly TRBD1 (5 bases). In germline, CDR1 is GTSNPN, CDR2 SVGIG (reference sequence). This CDR3 has 13 residues. Trimming removed 2 bases at V and 1 base at J, with 8 bases between. Full variable domain (rest looked up from reference TRBV30 and TRBJ1-1): SQTIHQWPATLVQPVGSPLSLECTVEGTSNPNLYWYRQAAGRGLQLLFYSVGIGQISSEVPQNLSASRPQDRQFILSSKKLLLSDSGFYLCAWSTTGNTEAFFGQGTRLTVV.

Written as DNA, the CDR3 is TGCGCCAGCAGCTTGGGACTACCCGTGGAGACCCAGTACTTC. Its protein is CASSLGLPVETQYF. The chain combines TRBV5-1 with TRBJ2-5; TRBD2 is a possible D gene (5 bases). Trimming shortened V by 0 bases and J by 5 bases, and 11 bases separated the two germline ends. CDR1 and CDR2 from the germline V gene are SGHRS and YFSETQ. The CDR3 loop spans 14 amino acids.

V gene TRBV6-6 combines with J gene TRBJ2-2; 10 nucleotides match TRBD1. The CDR3 spans 14 residues. Germline V gives CDR1 MNHNY, CDR2 SVGAGI (reference sequence). V lost 7 bases to trimming and J lost 8 bases; unmatched junction nucleotides: 7. The DNA for the CDR3 is TGTGCCAGCAAGGGACAGGGGATCTCAGGGGAGCTGTTTTTT. Its protein is CASKGQGISGELFF.